The following is a TCR beta chain sequence with its context. Its antigen is not identified. This sample is part of a study of cytomegalovirus exposure and HLA in healthy donors. Study-level background: In a previous analysis, around 120 million unique TCR beta sequences were found from roughly 200 million T cells.

Primers: 60 Vbeta forward and 13 Jbeta reverse. Sequencing used immunoSEQ multiplex PCR; TCRdb keeps in-frame clones, though not all of them. The table has fewer than 150,000 clones, 74% seen once. Germline loops: CDR1 MNHNS, CDR2 SASEGT. The CDR3 runs to 18 residues. V lost 4 bases and J lost 0, with 19 bases in between. General study points: Being productive about 87% or about 30% of the time was typical of most TCR beta V segments in an earlier analysis.

V usage is TRBV6-1 and J usage is TRBJ2-1; D is possibly TRBD1 (6 bases). The clonotype originates from a woman in her forties or fifties in good health and CMV-seropositive. Sequencing was done on a sample of PBMCs. CDR3 residues: CASSANPGTQSSYNEQFF. The CDR3, as DNA: TGTGCCAGCAGTGCTAACCCCGGGACACAGAGCTCCTACAATGAGCAGTTCTTC.